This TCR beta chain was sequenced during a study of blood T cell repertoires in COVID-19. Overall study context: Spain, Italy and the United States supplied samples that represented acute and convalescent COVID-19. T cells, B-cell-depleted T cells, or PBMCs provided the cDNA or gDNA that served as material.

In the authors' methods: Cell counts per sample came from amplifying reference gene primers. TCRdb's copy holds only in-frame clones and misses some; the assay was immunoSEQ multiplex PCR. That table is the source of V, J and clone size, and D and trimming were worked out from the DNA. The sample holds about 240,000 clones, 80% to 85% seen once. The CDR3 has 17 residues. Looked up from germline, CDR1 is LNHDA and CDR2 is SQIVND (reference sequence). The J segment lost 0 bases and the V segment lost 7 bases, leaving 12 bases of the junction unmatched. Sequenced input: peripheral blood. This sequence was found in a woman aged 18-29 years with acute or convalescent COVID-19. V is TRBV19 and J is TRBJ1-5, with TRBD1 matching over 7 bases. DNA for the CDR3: TGTGCCAGTACTATTACAGGGGTATGGAATAGCAATCAGCCCCAGCATTTT. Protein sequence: CASTITGVWNSNQPQHF.